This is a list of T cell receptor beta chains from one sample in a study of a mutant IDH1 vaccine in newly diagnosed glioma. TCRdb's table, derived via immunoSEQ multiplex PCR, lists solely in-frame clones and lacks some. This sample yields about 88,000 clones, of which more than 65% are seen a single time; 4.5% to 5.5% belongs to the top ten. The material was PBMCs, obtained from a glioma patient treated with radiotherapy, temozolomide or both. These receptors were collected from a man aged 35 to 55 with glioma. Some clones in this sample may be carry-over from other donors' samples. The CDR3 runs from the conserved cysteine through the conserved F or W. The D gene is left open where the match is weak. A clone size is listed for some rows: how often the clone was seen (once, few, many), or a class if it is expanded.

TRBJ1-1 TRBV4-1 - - CASSQGGGRGSTEAFF TGCGCCAGCAGCCAAGGAGGGGGGAGGGGTAGCACTGAAGCTTTCTTT
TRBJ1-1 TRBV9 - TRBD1 CASSFIQGGTEAFF TGTGCCAGCAGCTTCATTCAGGGGGGGACTGAAGCTTTCTTT
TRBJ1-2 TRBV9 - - CASSVEFNYGYTF TGTGCCAGCAGCGTAGAGTTTAACTATGGCTACACCTTC
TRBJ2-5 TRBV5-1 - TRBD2 CASTPTSGGAETQYF TGCGCCAGCACTCCAACTAGCGGGGGGGCAGAGACCCAGTACTTC
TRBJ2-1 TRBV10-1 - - CASGLQGNEQFF TGCGCCAGCGGATTACAGGGTAATGAGCAGTTCTTC
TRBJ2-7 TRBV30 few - CAWKINRNSYEQYF TGTGCCTGGAAGATCAACAGGAATTCCTACGAGCAGTACTTC
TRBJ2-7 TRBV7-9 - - CASSHDQDSYEQYF TGTGCCAGCAGCCACGATCAGGACAGCTACGAGCAGTACTTC
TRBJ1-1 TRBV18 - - CASSPPTADTEAFF TGTGCCAGCTCACCACCGACAGCGGACACTGAAGCTTTCTTT
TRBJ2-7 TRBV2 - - CASGGLGGSYEQYF TGTGCCAGCGGGGGGCTAGGGGGATCCTACGAGCAGTACTTC
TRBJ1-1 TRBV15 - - CATSRDGAGEAFF TGTGCCACCAGCAGAGATGGGGCAGGGGAAGCTTTCTTT
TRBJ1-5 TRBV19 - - CASKSALDSYSNQPQHF TGTGCCAGTAAGTCGGCGCTCGACTCGTATAGCAATCAGCCCCAGCATTTT
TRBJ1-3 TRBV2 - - CASSGTAGNTIYF TGTGCCAGCAGTGGCACAGCAGGAAACACCATATATTTT
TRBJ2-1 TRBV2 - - CASSDTGPLPHEQFF TGTGCCAGCAGTGATACAGGCCCTCTTCCCCATGAGCAGTTCTTC
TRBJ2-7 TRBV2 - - CAARGDTYEQYF TGTGCCGCAAGGGGGGACACGTACGAGCAGTACTTC
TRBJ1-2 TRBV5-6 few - CASSPSGGGTVDGYTF TGTGCCAGCAGCCCGTCCGGGGGGGGTACGGTTGATGGCTACACCTTC
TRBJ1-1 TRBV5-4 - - CASSKDRRTEAFF TGTGCCAGCAGCAAGGACAGAAGAACTGAAGCTTTCTTT
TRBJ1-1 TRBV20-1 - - CSAPVTGQAFF TGCAGTGCTCCGGTGACAGGACAAGCTTTCTTT
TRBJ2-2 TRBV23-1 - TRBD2 CASSQSGGRDTGELFF TGCGCCAGCAGTCAGTCCGGGGGGAGGGACACCGGGGAGCTGTTTTTT
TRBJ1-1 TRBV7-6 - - CASSLETITEAFF TGTGCCAGCAGCTTAGAGACCATCACTGAAGCTTTCTTT
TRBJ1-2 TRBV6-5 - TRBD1 CASSKQGAPNYGYTF TGTGCCAGCAGTAAACAGGGGGCCCCTAACTATGGCTACACCTTC
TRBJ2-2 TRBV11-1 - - CASTRGRAGELFF TGTGCCAGCACCCGTGGACGGGCCGGGGAGCTGTTTTTT
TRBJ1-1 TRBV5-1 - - CASSSKSDMNTEAFF TGCGCCAGCAGCTCAAAATCGGACATGAACACTGAAGCTTTCTTT
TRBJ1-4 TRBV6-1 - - CASSDSGAANEKLFF TGTGCCAGCAGTGACTCAGGGGCGGCTAATGAAAAACTGTTTTTT
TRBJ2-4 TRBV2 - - CASSDRGSTKNIQYF TGTGCCAGCAGTGATAGAGGCTCCACCAAAAACATTCAGTACTTC
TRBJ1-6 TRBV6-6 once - CASSYSQGGFHF TGTGCCAGCAGTTACTCTCAGGGTGGCTTCCACTTT
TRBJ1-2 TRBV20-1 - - CSASFGYTF TGCAGTGCTAGTTTTGGCTACACCTTC
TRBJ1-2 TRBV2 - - CASKGRVDGYTF TGTGCCAGCAAGGGCAGGGTAGATGGCTACACCTTC
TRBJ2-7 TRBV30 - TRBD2 CAWSYGGALEQYF TGTGCCTGGAGTTACGGGGGGGCTTTAGAGCAGTACTTC
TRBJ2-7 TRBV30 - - CAWSVLQGFNEQYF TGTGCCTGGAGTGTACTCCAGGGATTCAACGAGCAGTACTTC
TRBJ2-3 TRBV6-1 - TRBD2 CASGAGETDTQYF TGTGCCAGCGGGGCGGGGGAGACAGATACGCAGTATTTT
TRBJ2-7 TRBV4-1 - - CASSQAVDYEQYF TGCGCCAGCAGCCAAGCGGTCGACTACGAGCAGTACTTC
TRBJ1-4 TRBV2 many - CASSVGGQSNEKLFF TGTGCCAGCAGTGTGGGAGGTCAGAGTAATGAAAAACTGTTTTTT
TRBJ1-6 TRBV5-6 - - CASSPDGGYNSPLHF TGTGCCAGCAGCCCGGATGGTGGATATAATTCACCCCTCCACTTT
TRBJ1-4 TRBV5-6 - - CASSSGRVNEKLFF TGTGCCAGCAGTTCGGGACGGGTTAATGAAAAACTGTTTTTT
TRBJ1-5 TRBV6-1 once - CASRTPQGSDQPQHF TGTGCCAGCAGGACCCCTCAGGGGTCGGATCAGCCCCAGCATTTT
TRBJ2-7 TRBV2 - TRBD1 CATSYRGRMDEQYF TGTGCCACCTCGTACAGGGGGCGCATGGACGAGCAGTACTTC
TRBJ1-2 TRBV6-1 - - CASSRDSYGYTF TGTGCCAGCAGTCGGGACTCTTATGGCTACACCTTC
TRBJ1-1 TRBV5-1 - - CASSLEFRNTEAFF TGCGCCAGCAGCTTGGAATTTAGGAACACTGAAGCTTTCTTT
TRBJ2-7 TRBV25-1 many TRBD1 CASRGQGAVEQYF TGTGCCAGCAGAGGACAGGGAGCGGTCGAGCAGTACTTC
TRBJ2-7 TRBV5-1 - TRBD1 CASNPDRGNYEQYF TGCGCCAGCAACCCGGACAGGGGGAACTACGAGCAGTACTTC
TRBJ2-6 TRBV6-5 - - CASSWTGTGANVLTF TGTGCCAGCAGTTGGACCGGAACTGGGGCCAACGTCCTGACTTTC
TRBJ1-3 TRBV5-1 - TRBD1 CASSWTGAGPGNTIYF TGCGCCAGCAGCTGGACAGGGGCCGGCCCTGGAAACACCATATATTTT
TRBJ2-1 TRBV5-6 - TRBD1 CASSWQPTGALLF TGTGCCAGCAGCTGGCAACCGACAGGGGCCTTACTCTTC
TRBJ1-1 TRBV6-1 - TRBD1 CASSKVGTVNTEAFF TGTGCCAGCAGCAAAGTCGGGACAGTGAACACTGAAGCTTTCTTT
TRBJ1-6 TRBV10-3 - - CAISATSGLSSYNSPLHF TGTGCCATCAGTGCAACCTCGGGACTGAGCTCCTATAATTCACCCCTCCACTTT
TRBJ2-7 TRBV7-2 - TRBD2 CASSRSTSGGLEQYF TGTGCCAGCAGCAGATCGACTAGCGGGGGGTTAGAGCAGTACTTC